A selection of T cell receptor beta chains follows, all from one sample in a study of cytomegalovirus exposure and HLA in healthy donors. Sequencing used immunoSEQ multiplex PCR; TCRdb keeps in-frame clones, though not all of them. The table lists around 270,000 clones, 80% of them singletons. Sequenced sample: PBMCs. Every receptor here comes from a girl aged 2-10 years in good health and CMV-seronegative. The CDR3 runs from the conserved cysteine through the conserved F or W. A D gene is named only where the DNA matches it firmly. Size tells how often a clone was seen (once, few, many) or the class of an expanded clone, and some rows leave it out.

d_gene	v_gene	abundance	j_gene	CDR3nt	CDR3aa
TRBD1	TRBV4-2	once	TRBJ1-2	TGTGCCAGCAGCCAAGATAGGGGGACAGCTGGCTACACCTTC	CASSQDRGTAGYTF
TRBD1	TRBV5-6	-	TRBJ2-2	TGTGCCAGCAGCTCGGGGCAGGGGGCTACCGGGGAGCTGTTTTTT	CASSSGQGATGELFF
-	TRBV6-1	-	TRBJ1-1	TGTGCCAGCAGTTATAGTGCCAACACTGAAGCTTTCTTT	CASSYSANTEAFF
TRBD2	TRBV5-4	-	TRBJ2-7	TGTGCCAGCAGCTACCGACTAGCGGGAGGTGTCGACGAGCAGTACTTC	CASSYRLAGGVDEQYF
TRBD1	TRBV18	-	TRBJ1-6	TGTGCCAGCTCCCCGCGGGACAGGGCGTGGGGAGTGGGCCTTAATTCACCCCTCCACTTT	CASSPRDRAWGVGLNSPLHF
TRBD1	TRBV19	few	TRBJ1-5	TGTGCCAGTAGTAGACCTACCGGGACAGGGGGCAACCAGCCCCAGCATTTT	CASSRPTGTGGNQPQHF
TRBD1	TRBV10-3	-	TRBJ1-2	TGTGCCATCAGGTTGGACAGGGCGTCTGGCTACACCTTC	CAIRLDRASGYTF
-	TRBV7-9	-	TRBJ2-7	TGTGCCAGCAGCTTAACCGGGACAAACTACGAGCAGTACTTC	CASSLTGTNYEQYF
TRBD1	TRBV10-3	few	TRBJ2-3	TGTGCCATCACCCGGACAGGAAGGACAGATACGCAGTATTTT	CAITRTGRTDTQYF
TRBD1	TRBV7-9	-	TRBJ1-4	TGTGCCAGCAGCTCTAGGGTACAGGGGAATGAAAAACTGTTTTTT	CASSSRVQGNEKLFF
TRBD1	TRBV10-3	once	TRBJ1-2	TGTGCCACCGGGACAGGGGCCTATGGCTACACCTTC	CATGTGAYGYTF
-	TRBV5-6	-	TRBJ2-1	TGTGCCAGCAGCAGTACCCAGGGGACCCTATACAATGAGCAGTTCTTC	CASSSTQGTLYNEQFF
TRBD1	TRBV27	-	TRBJ1-6	TGTGCCAGCAAACGTGGGACAGGATATAATTCACCCCTCCACTTT	CASKRGTGYNSPLHF
TRBD2	TRBV7-9	-	TRBJ2-3	TGTGCCAGCAGCCTGGGACTAGCGGGGGTACCTAGCACAGATACGCAGTATTTT	CASSLGLAGVPSTDTQYF
-	TRBV5-5	-	TRBJ1-6	TGTGCCAGCAGCCCTGATCCGCTTAGAAATTCACCCCTCCACTTT	CASSPDPLRNSPLHF
-	TRBV23-1	-	TRBJ1-1	TGCGCCAGCAGTCACGAGGGCCCAAGCCCTGAAGCTTTCTTT	CASSHEGPSPEAFF
-	TRBV5-1	-	TRBJ2-6	TGCGCCAGCAGCTTCCCCAGCTCTGGGGCCAACGTCCTGACTTTC	CASSFPSSGANVLTF
TRBD2	TRBV15	-	TRBJ2-7	TGTGCCACCAGCGTGGACTTCACTAGCGACGAGCAGTACTTC	CATSVDFTSDEQYF
-	TRBV11-2	-	TRBJ2-3	TGTGCCAGCAGCTATGGGGGCTTGGCAGATACGCAGTATTTT	CASSYGGLADTQYF
TRBD2	TRBV9	-	TRBJ2-1	TGTGCCAGCAGCGTAGAAGGACTAGCGGGGGGGGTTGAGCAGTTCTTC	CASSVEGLAGGVEQFF
-	TRBV6-1	-	TRBJ2-2	TGTGCCAGCGAGACTAGAATCGCCACCGGGGAGCTGTTTTTT	CASETRIATGELFF
-	TRBV25-1	-	TRBJ2-7	TGTGCCAGCAGTGAAACTGCGACCTACAGCTCCCACGAGCAGTACTTC	CASSETATYSSHEQYF
TRBD2	TRBV5-1	-	TRBJ2-7	TGCGCCAGCAGCTTCGGGGGGGGGCTTAAGGACGAGCAGTACTTC	CASSFGGGLKDEQYF
TRBD1	TRBV5-6	few	TRBJ2-7	TGTGCCAGCAGCCGGAAACAGGGGGCGGGGGAGCAGTACTTC	CASSRKQGAGEQYF
TRBD1	TRBV10-3	-	TRBJ1-5	TGTGCCATCAGTGGGACAGGGCCGCGGGCCCAGCATTTT	CAISGTGPRAQHF
-	TRBV6-1	once	TRBJ1-1	TGTGCCAGCAGTGTAATGAACACTGAAGCTTTCTTT	CASSVMNTEAFF
TRBD2	TRBV6-5	-	TRBJ2-1	TGTGCCAGCAGTTACTCAAGACTAGCGGGAGACAATGAGCAGTTCTTC	CASSYSRLAGDNEQFF
-	TRBV5-4	-	TRBJ1-3	TGTGCCAGCAGCCCCGGGACAGGAAACACCATATATTTT	CASSPGTGNTIYF
-	TRBV9	-	TRBJ2-1	TGTGCCAGCGCTAGATTTCACAATGAGCAGTTCTTC	CASARFHNEQFF
-	TRBV28	-	TRBJ2-5	TGTGCCAGCAGTTTTTCAGGCGGGGGCTGGCAGTACTTC	CASSFSGGGWQYF
TRBD2	TRBV7-8	-	TRBJ2-2	TGTGCCAGCAGCCGTCGGGGGGGGGTAGTAACCGGGGAGCTGTTTTTT	CASSRRGGVVTGELFF
TRBD2	TRBV18	-	TRBJ2-1	TGTGCCAGCTCACCATTTGAGAATAGCGGGATGAGGCGGGGTGAGCAGTTCTTC	CASSPFENSGMRRGEQFF
TRBD2	TRBV5-1	-	TRBJ2-1	TGCGCCAGCAGCTTAGGGGCGGGAGGGCCCAGCAATGAGCAGTTCTTC	CASSLGAGGPSNEQFF
-	TRBV7-9	-	TRBJ1-2	TGTGCCAGCAGCTCGGGACTTAACTATGGCTACACCTTC	CASSSGLNYGYTF
TRBD1	TRBV25-1	-	TRBJ1-5	TGTGCCAGCAGGGGACAGGGGGACCAGCCCCAGCATTTT	CASRGQGDQPQHF
-	TRBV15	-	TRBJ1-1	TGTGCCACCAGCAGAGATAACGGGGACACTGAAGCTTTCTTT	CATSRDNGDTEAFF
-	TRBV27	-	TRBJ1-2	TGTGCCAGCAGATTCGGTGGCGGGTATGGCTACACCTTC	CASRFGGGYGYTF
TRBD2	TRBV4-2	-	TRBJ2-1	TGTGCCAGCAGCCCGCCCGGGGGGGCTGGTGAGCAGTTCTTC	CASSPPGGAGEQFF
-	TRBV9	once	TRBJ2-1	TGTGCCAGCAGCCACACCAGTGAGCAGTTCTTC	CASSHTSEQFF
-	TRBV30	once	TRBJ1-2	TGTGCCTGGACAGGCGAGTCCTATGGCTACACCTTC	CAWTGESYGYTF
TRBD2	TRBV9	-	TRBJ2-1	TGTGCCAGCAGCCCGAGTGGCGGGAGGATATTCGATGAGCAGTTCTTC	CASSPSGGRIFDEQFF
-	TRBV19	few	TRBJ1-1	TGTGCCAGTAGTTCCCCCCGGGGTGAAGCTTTCTTT	CASSSPRGEAFF